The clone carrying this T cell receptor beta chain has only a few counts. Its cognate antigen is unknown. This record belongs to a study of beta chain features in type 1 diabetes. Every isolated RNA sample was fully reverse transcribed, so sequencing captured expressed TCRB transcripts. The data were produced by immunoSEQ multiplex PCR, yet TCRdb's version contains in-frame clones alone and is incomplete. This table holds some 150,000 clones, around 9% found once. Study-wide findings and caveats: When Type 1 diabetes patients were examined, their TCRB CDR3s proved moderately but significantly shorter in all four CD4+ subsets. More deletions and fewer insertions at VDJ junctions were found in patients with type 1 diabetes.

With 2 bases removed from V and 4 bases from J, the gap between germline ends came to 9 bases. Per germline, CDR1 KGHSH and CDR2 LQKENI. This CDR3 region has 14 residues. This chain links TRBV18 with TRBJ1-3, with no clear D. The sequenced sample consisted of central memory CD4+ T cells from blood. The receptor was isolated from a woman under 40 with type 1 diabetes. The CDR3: CASSPSVSGNTIYF. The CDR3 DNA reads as TGTGCCAGCTCACCATCCGTATCGGGAAACACCATATATTTT. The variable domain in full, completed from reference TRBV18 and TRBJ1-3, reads NAGVMQNPRHLVRRRGQEARLRCSPMKGHSHVYWYRQLPEEGLKFMVYLQKENIIDESGMPKERFSAEFPKEGPSILRIQQVVRGDSAAYFCASSPSVSGNTIYFGEGSWLTVV.